The following is a T cell receptor (beta chain) sequence with its context. The authors ran a second PCR of 7 to 11 cycles using a sample-barcoded 5' primer and a J-beta primer mix. TCRdb analysed the 5' RACE reads with MiXCR anew, one entry per CDR3 protein. Here the sample spans hundreds of thousands of distinct CDR3 sequences, about 25% being singletons. These data come from a study of blood T cells in healthy people across ages. The length of the CDR3 is 15 residues. J gave up 6 bases and V 7 bases, and 8 bases lay outside the gene matches. Germline V gene data show CDR1 as MNHEY and CDR2 as SMNVEV (reference sequence). These same data were also listed under a study on T cells of mothers and their children.

This TCR came from a boy younger than 18 in good health. The specimen was blood. The chain has TRBV27 and TRBJ2-1, with 11 bases matching TRBD1. CDR3 coding DNA: TGTGCCAGCACCTGGGGGACAGGGGGATTCAATGAGCAGTTCTTC. This sequence encodes CASTWGTGGFNEQFF.